This T cell receptor beta chain was captured by sequencing in a study of T cell clonotyping in hematopoietic cell transplantation. Across the study: Cytoreduction preceded collection of pretransplant recipient samples. Study results and limitations: Higher Inverse Simpson Index values in graft donor and pretransplant recipient predicted broader posttransplant TCR diversity. Without cell sorting, CD4 versus CD8 contributions remain unresolved.

The CDR3 runs 13 residues. Time point indicated: recipient sample about 28 days before transplant, after cytoreduction. Blood collection times were about day -28 and days 30, 100, 180 posttransplant. TCRdb's table, derived via immunoSEQ multiplex PCR, lists solely in-frame clones and lacks some. The sample holds more than 25,000 clones; less than 75% are singletons and the top ten take 5% to 6.5%. As for this clone: Its antigen is undetermined.

V is TRBV1 and J is TRBJ1-1; TRBD1 reflects the table's D call only, with no check against the DNA. TRBV1 is assigned pseudogene status. The sequencing here drew on peripheral blood mononuclear cells, taken before stem cell transplant. The sequence was collected from a man aged 45-65 years with myelodysplastic syndrome. Some clones in this sample may be carry-over from other donors' samples. The CDR3 DNA reads as TGCACCAGCAGGCAAGCGACAGGGGTTGAAGCTTTCTTT. It codes for CTSRQATGVEAFF.